The following is a TCR beta chain sequence with its context. Germline V gene sequence: CDR1 SGHAT, CDR2 FQNNGV. V gave up 5 bases and J gave up 2 bases; unmatched junction bases: 4. The CDR3 totals 14 residues. Sequencing used immunoSEQ multiplex PCR; TCRdb keeps in-frame clones, though not all of them. The table has tens of thousands of clones, less than 90% seen once. This sample was included in a study of control samples from healthy donors and cancer patients. The V call is TRBV11-2, the J call TRBJ2-3; 7 bases are a match to TRBD1. Sequencing input: blood. This receptor was obtained from a woman aged 55-70 years in good health. The DNA of the CDR3 is TGTGCCAGCAGCGAGGACAGGCTCACAGATACGCAGTATTTT. Translation gives CASSEDRLTDTQYF.